The present T cell receptor (beta chain) was sequenced within a study of T cells in Graves' hyperthyroidism and ophthalmopathy. Study-wide results and limits: Stable hyperthyroidism was separated from ophthalmopathy by a model based on 13 V-J features. Most clonotypes expanded in the thyroid (above 0.001) were also present in blood.

Diagnosis of hyperthyroidism was new in patients aged 18 to 65, and its duration was under 2 months. Regions amplified from RNA transcripts were the TCR beta CDR3 regions. Primed by the HTBI set, a first-round RT-PCR was run on the TCR CDR3. Using its own MiXCR run on the multiplex PCR reads, TCRdb lists one record per CDR3 protein. The table records nearly 750,000 distinct CDR3 sequences, about a third of them present only once. This clonotype was picked up a small number of times. Antigen specificity is unknown. The sample taken for sequencing was blood. The source is a woman in her 40s with Graves' hyperthyroidism.

CDR3 DNA sequence: TGTGCCAGCAGCTTGGAACACCTCAACACTGAAGCTTTCTTT. It is translated as CASSLEHLNTEAFF. This chain links TRBV13 with TRBJ1-1; D unresolved. Germline V CDR1 and CDR2: PRHDT, FYEKMQ (reference sequence). CDR3 size: 14 residues. V was pared by 3 bases and J by 2 bases, with 10 bases between.